A single sample is the source of the 14 T cell receptor beta chains below, sequenced in a study of breast tumors, draining lymph nodes, adjacent tissues. The lymph nodes were axillary draining lymph nodes from breast cancer patients. TCRdb independently ran MiXCR on the multiplex PCR reads; one entry per CDR3 protein. The table has under 110,000 distinct CDR3 sequences, more than 30% seen once. The specimen was axillary lymph node tissue. The receptors come from a female donor with breast cancer. Some clones in this sample may be carry-over from other donors' samples.

This clonotype was seen many times. The CDR3 region is CASSLLQPDYEQYF. The CDR3 region has the DNA TGTGCCAGCAGCTTACTCCAACCTGACTACGAGCAGTACTTC. V gene TRBV11-1 combines with J gene TRBJ2-7; no firm D call. Per the germline V gene, CDR1 is SGHAT and CDR2 is FQDESV (reference sequence). The CDR3 covers 14 residues. V was pared by 2 bases and J by 3 bases, with 11 bases between.

As to this clonotype: Since no conserved phenylalanine or tryptophan closes the CDR3, a read error is the likely cause. The gene calls are TRBV14 and TRBJ1-1; tentatively, D is TRBD1 (5 bases). This CDR3 has 13 amino acids. V was clipped by 4 bases and J by 7 bases, with 13 bases between them. Germline loops: CDR1 SGHDN, CDR2 FVKESK. The CDR3 DNA sequence: TGTGCCAGCAGCCCCCCGGCAGGGTATGAAGCTTTCCTT. Translating gives CASSPPAGYEAFL.

There are many counts of this clonotype. The V and J genes are TRBV6-1 and TRBJ2-5, with TRBD2 as a possible D gene (6 bases). Germline CDR1 is MNHNS and CDR2 is SASEGT. Deletions cut 3 bases from V and 4 bases from J, with 12 bases between. The CDR3 length is 14 residues. CDR3 sequence: CASSEGGRGETQYF. Written as DNA, the CDR3 is TGTGCCAGCAGTGAGGGAGGAAGGGGAGAGACCCAGTACTTC.

J is TRBJ2-3 and V is TRBV20-1, with 8 nucleotides matching TRBD1. The CDR3 is made up of 14 amino acids. V was clipped by 1 base and J by 1 base; unmatched bases: 1. Germline V gene data show CDR1 as DFQATT and CDR2 as SNEGSKA (reference sequence). The CDR3 DNA reads TGCAGTGCTAGAGTGACAGGGGGCACAGATACGCAGTATTTT. Translating gives CSARVTGGTDTQYF.

This clonotype was detected ten times or more. The chain employs TRBV11-3 and TRBJ2-1; D is undetermined. CDR3 length: 13 amino acids. Deletions cut 0 bases from V and 6 bases from J, with 6 bases between. The germline V gene has CDR1 SGHNT and CDR2 YENEEA. The CDR3 loop is CASSLDFGNEQFF. The CDR3 nucleotides are TGTGCCAGCAGCTTAGATTTTGGCAATGAGCAGTTCTTC.

The chain carries TRBV5-1 and TRBJ1-1; perhaps TRBD1 as D (6 bases). Germline loops: CDR1 SGHRS, CDR2 YFSETQ. Deletions cut 3 bases from V and 3 bases from J, with 12 bases between. CDR3 length equals 14 residues. CDR3 in DNA: TGCGCCAGCAGCTCGAAACAGGGATACACTGAAGCTTTCTTT. Its translation: CASSSKQGYTEAFF. The full variable domain, its missing parts supplied by reference TRBV5-1 and TRBJ1-1, is KAGVTQTPRYLIKTRGQQVTLSCSPISGHRSVSWYQQTPGQGLQFLFEYFSETQRNKGNFPGRFSGRQFSNSRSEMNVSTLELGDSALYLCASSSKQGYTEAFFGQGTRLTVV.

Many counts were recorded for this clonotype. This sequence joins TRBV2 and TRBJ2-5; perhaps TRBD2 as D (6 bases). Trimming pared 0 bases from V and 0 bases from J, leaving 11 bases between. This CDR3 is built from 16 residues. Germline CDR1 is SNHLY and CDR2 is FYNNEI. The CDR3 loop reads CASSEACLAYQETQYF. The CDR3 DNA is TGTGCCAGCAGTGAAGCGTGCCTAGCGTACCAAGAGACCCAGTACTTC.

There are many counts of this clonotype. The rearrangement uses TRBV7-2 and TRBJ2-5, with 7 bases lining up with TRBD2. The CDR3 extends over 15 amino acids. V was pared by 3 bases and J by 1 base, with 5 bases of the junction left unmatched. The germline CDR1 and CDR2 sequences are SGHTA and FQGNSA. CDR3 nucleotides: TGTGCCAGCAGCTTTCGCGGGGGAGGCCAAGAGACCCAGTACTTC. This gives the protein CASSFRGGGQETQYF.

This clonotype appeared many times. A single base separates this from a much larger clone, so it may be a read error. The J gene is TRBJ1-2, the V gene TRBV6-2 or TRBV6-3; tentative D call: TRBD1 (6 bases). Germline V gene lookup returns CDR1 MNHEY and CDR2 SVGEGT. V was trimmed by 8 bases and J by 2 bases, leaving 18 bases between them. CDR3 length: 15 residues. The CDR3 DNA follows: TGTGCCAGCGCGCATGGGGGGCGGGAGAACTATGGCTACACCTTC. This sequence encodes CASAHGGRENYGYTF.

This clonotype was found many times. The chain couples TRBV7-3 to TRBJ1-2, with D possibly TRBD1 on 5 matching bases. CDR3 length equals 16 residues. Trimming left V 5 bases short and J 5 bases short, with 21 bases between. Germline CDR1 and CDR2: SGHTA and FQGTGA. The CDR3 nucleotides read TGTGCCAGCAGCCAGGGACTGTCGACGAGGGAGTATGGCTACACCTTC. Residues: CASSQGLSTREYGYTF.

The count of this clonotype is one. One end of the junction is discordant with germline, which a read error may explain. The chain links TRBV19 to TRBJ2-7; TRBD2 matches at 8 bases. Germline CDR1 LNHDA, CDR2 SQIVND (reference sequence). The CDR3 totals 16 residues. The CDR3 spells CASKGQTGTRAYGQYF. CDR3 bases: TGTGCCAGTAAGGGGCAGACCGGGACTAGAGCTTACGGGCAGTACTTC. The variable domain in full, completed from reference TRBV19 and TRBJ2-7, reads DGGITQSPKYLFRKEGQNVTLSCEQNLNHDAMYWYRQDPGQGLRLIYYSQIVNDFQKGDIAEGYSVSREKKESFPLTVTSAQKNPTAFYLCASKGQTGTRAYGQYFGPGTRLTVT.

Ten or more counts support this clonotype. The chain has TRBV20-1 and TRBJ1-5, with D possibly matching TRBD1 (5 bases). CDR1 is DFQATT and CDR2 is SNEGSKA in the germline V gene (reference sequence). Between the trimmed V and J ends, which lost 0 bases and 1 base, there was a span of 13 bases. The CDR3 has 16 residues. This CDR3 is CSARDPDSGSNQPQHF. The CDR3 nucleotides are TGCAGTGCTAGAGATCCGGATTCAGGGAGCAATCAGCCCCAGCATTTT.

This clonotype was recorded at least ten times. V gene TRBV5-1 combines with J gene TRBJ2-1; 9 positions agree with TRBD2. V dropped 2 bases and J dropped 6; count of bases not matched to a gene: 6. The CDR3 loop spans 15 amino acids. Germline V gives CDR1 SGHRS, CDR2 YFSETQ. CDR3 nucleotides: TGCGCCAGCAGCTTAAGTAGCGGGGGAACCAATGAGCAGTTCTTC. Protein sequence: CASSLSSGGTNEQFF.

This clonotype has ten or more counts. The CDR3 does not end in the conserved phenylalanine or tryptophan, so this is likely a read error. The J gene is TRBJ1-3, the V gene TRBV5-1; D is possibly TRBD1 (6 bases). Looked up from germline, CDR1 is SGHRS and CDR2 is YFSETQ. CDR3 size: 17 residues. The germline V and J ends were trimmed by 3 bases and 4 bases, with 20 bases remaining between them. CDR3 in DNA: TGCGCCAGCAGCTCGCTGACAGGAACATTAGGAGGAAACACCATATATTCT. Protein sequence: CASSSLTGTLGGNTIYS.